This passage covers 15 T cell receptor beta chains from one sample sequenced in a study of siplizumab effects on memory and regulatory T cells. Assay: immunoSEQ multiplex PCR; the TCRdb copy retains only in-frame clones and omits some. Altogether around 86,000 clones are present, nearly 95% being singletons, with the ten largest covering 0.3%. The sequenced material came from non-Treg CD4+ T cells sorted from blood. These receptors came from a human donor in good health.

CDR3 sequence reads: CASSPQTGGSGEAFF. The DNA for the CDR3 is TGTGCCAGCTCACCACAAACAGGGGGCTCTGGTGAAGCTTTCTTT. The chain combines TRBV18 with TRBJ1-1, with 9 bases fitting TRBD1. Germline CDR1 KGHSH, CDR2 LQKENI. This CDR3 has 15 residues. With 1 base clipped from V and 7 bases from J, the junction kept 7 bases outside the gene matches.

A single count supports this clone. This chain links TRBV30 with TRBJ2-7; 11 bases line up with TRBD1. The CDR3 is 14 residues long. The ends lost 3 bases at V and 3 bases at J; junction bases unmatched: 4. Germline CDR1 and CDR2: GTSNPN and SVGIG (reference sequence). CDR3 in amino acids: CAWRRGQGGYEQYF. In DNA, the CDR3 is TGTGCCTGGAGACGGGGACAGGGGGGCTACGAGCAGTACTTC.

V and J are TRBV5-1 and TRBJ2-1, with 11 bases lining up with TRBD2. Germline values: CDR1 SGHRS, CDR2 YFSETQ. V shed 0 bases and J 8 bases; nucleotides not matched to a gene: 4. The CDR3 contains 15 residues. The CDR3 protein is CASSLVTSGRYEQFF. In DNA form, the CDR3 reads TGCGCCAGCAGCTTGGTAACTAGCGGGAGATATGAGCAGTTCTTC. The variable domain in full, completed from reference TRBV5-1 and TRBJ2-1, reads KAGVTQTPRYLIKTRGQQVTLSCSPISGHRSVSWYQQTPGQGLQFLFEYFSETQRNKGNFPGRFSGRQFSNSRSEMNVSTLELGDSALYLCASSLVTSGRYEQFFGPGTRLTVL.

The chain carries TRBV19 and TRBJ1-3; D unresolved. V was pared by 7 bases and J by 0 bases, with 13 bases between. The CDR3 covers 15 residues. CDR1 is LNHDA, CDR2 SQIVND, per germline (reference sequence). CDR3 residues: CASNFAGRSGNTIYF. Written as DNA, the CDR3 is TGTGCCAGTAACTTCGCAGGACGCTCTGGAAACACCATATATTTT.

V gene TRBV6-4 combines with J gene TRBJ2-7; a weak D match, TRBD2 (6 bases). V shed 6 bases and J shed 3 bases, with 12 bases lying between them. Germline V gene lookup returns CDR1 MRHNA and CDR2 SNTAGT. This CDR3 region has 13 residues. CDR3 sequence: CASSPLAVYEQYF. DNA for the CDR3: TGTGCCAGCAGCCCTTTAGCGGTCTACGAGCAGTACTTC.

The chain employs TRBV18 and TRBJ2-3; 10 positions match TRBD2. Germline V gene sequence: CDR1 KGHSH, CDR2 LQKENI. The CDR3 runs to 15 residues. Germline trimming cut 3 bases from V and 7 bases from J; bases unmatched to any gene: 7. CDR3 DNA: TGTGCCAGCTCACCTAGGACTAGCGGCCTTTATACGCAGTATTTT. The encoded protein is CASSPRTSGLYTQYF.

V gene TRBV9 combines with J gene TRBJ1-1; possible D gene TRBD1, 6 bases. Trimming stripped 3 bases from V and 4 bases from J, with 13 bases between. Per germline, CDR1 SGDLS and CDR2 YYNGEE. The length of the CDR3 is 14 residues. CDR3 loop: CASSAEQGFTEAFF. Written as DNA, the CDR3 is TGTGCCAGCAGCGCCGAACAGGGCTTCACTGAAGCTTTCTTT.

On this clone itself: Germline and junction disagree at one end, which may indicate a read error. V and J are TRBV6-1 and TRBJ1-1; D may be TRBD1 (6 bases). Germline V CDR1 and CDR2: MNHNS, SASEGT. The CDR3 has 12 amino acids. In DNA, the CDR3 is TGTGCCTGCAGAGGGGGTTTAACTGAAGCTTTCTTT. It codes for CACRGGLTEAFF.

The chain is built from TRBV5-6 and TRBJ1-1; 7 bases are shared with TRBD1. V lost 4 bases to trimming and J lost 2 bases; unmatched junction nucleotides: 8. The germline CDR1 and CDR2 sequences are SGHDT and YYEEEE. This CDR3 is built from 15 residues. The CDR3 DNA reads TGTGCCAGCAGCGTCGACAGGGTGGTCAACACTGAAGCTTTCTTT. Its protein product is CASSVDRVVNTEAFF.

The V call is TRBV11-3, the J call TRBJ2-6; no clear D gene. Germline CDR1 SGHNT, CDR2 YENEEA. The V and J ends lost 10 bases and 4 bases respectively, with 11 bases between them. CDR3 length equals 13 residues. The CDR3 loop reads CAIERSGANVLTF. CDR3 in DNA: TGTGCCATCGAGCGATCAGGGGCCAACGTCCTGACTTTC. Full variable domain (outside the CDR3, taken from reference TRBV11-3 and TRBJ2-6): EAGVVQSPRYKIIEKKQPVAFWCNPISGHNTLYWYLQNLGQGPELLIRYENEEAVDDSQLPKDRFSAERLKGVDSTLKIQPAELGDSAVYLCAIERSGANVLTFGAGSRLTVL.

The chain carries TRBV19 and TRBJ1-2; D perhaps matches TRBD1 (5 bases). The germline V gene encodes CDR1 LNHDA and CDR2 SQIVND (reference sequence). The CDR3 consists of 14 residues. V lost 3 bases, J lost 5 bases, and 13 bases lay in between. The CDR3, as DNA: TGTGCCAGTAGTATCATTTTCAGGGAATATGGCTACACCTTC. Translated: CASSIIFREYGYTF. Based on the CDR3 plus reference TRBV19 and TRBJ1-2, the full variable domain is DGGITQSPKYLFRKEGQNVTLSCEQNLNHDAMYWYRQDPGQGLRLIYYSQIVNDFQKGDIAEGYSVSREKKESFPLTVTSAQKNPTAFYLCASSIIFREYGYTFGSGTRLTVV.

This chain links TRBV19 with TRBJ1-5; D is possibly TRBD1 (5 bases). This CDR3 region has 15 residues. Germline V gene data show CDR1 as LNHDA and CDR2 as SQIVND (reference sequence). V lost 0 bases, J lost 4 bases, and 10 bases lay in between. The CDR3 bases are TGTGCCAGTAGTATAGAGGGGCAGGGTAATCAGCCCCAGCATTTT. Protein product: CASSIEGQGNQPQHF.

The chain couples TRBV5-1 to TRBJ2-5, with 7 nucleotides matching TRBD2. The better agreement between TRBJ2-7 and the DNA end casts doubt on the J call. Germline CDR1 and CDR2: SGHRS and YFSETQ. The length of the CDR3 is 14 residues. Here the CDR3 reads CASSPGGITYEQYF. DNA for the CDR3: TGCGCCAGCAGCCCCGGGGGGATAACCTACGAGCAGTACTTC.

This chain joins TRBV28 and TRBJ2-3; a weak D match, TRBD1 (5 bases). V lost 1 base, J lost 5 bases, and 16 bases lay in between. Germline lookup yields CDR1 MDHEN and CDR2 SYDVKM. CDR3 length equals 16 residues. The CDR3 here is CASSLFKFQGGDTQYF. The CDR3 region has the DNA TGTGCCAGCAGTTTATTTAAGTTCCAGGGTGGAGATACGCAGTATTTT.

The DNA of the CDR3 is TGTGCCAGCAGTTATCGGACTAGCGGGAGGGATGAGCAGTTCTTC. This sequence encodes CASSYRTSGRDEQFF. The chain carries TRBV6-6 and TRBJ2-1; 15 bases match TRBD2. This CDR3 is built from 15 residues. Germline V gene data show CDR1 as MNHNY and CDR2 as SVGAGI (reference sequence). J was trimmed by 8 bases and V by 3 bases; bases with no gene match: 2.